These 14 T cell receptor beta chains were sequenced from one sample in a study of blood T cell repertoires in COVID-19. Clones were sequenced by immunoSEQ multiplex PCR, and TCRdb holds only the in-frame ones, with some missing. The sample holds some 160,000 clones, approximately 82% seen once. The specimen sequenced was peripheral blood. Every receptor here comes from a woman between 65 and 79 years old who had recovered from COVID-19.

This rearrangement joins TRBV27 to TRBJ2-1, with 8 positions matching TRBD2. Germline loops: CDR1 MNHEY, CDR2 SMNVEV (reference sequence). The J segment lost 9 bases and the V segment lost 0 bases, leaving 4 bases of the junction unmatched. This CDR3 has 14 residues. The CDR3 DNA sequence: TGTGCCAGCAGTTTATCGTCGGCGGGGGGTGAGCAGTTCTTC. Translated: CASSLSSAGGEQFF.

The rearrangement links TRBV7-2 to TRBJ2-7; 9 nucleotides agree with TRBD1. The V gene end was trimmed by 6 bases and the J gene end by 1 base; junction bases not matched to a gene: 4. This CDR3 comprises 14 residues. Germline loops: CDR1 SGHTA, CDR2 FQGNSA. CDR3 DNA sequence: TGTGCCAGCAGAAAAGACAGGGGGTCCTACGAGCAGTACTTC. It codes for CASRKDRGSYEQYF.

V usage is TRBV11-2 and J usage is TRBJ1-2; D is possibly TRBD1 (5 bases). V was pared by 4 bases and J by 4 bases, with 16 bases between. CDR1 and CDR2 from the germline V gene are SGHAT and FQNNGV. The CDR3 has 15 residues. DNA for the CDR3: TGTGCCAGCAGCTCCCGCAGGGTGCCTCTCTATGGCTACACCTTC. This sequence encodes CASSSRRVPLYGYTF.

The chain uses TRBV6-5 and TRBJ1-2; maybe TRBD1 (6 bases). From germline, CDR1 is MNHEY and CDR2 SVGAGI. The CDR3 runs 13 residues. Trimming took 7 bases from V and 4 from J, leaving 13 bases between them. The CDR3 reads CASTTRDTYGYTF. The CDR3 nucleotides are TGTGCCAGCACCACCCGGGACACCTATGGCTACACCTTC.

The V gene is TRBV24-1, the J gene TRBJ2-1; unclear D gene. The germline V gene has CDR1 KGHDR and CDR2 SFDVKD. CDR3 length: 16 amino acids. V lost 4 bases and J lost 4, with 16 bases in between. CDR3 bases: TGTGCCACCAGTGACCGAGCCGTGGGCAAATACAATGAGCAGTTCTTC. It codes for CATSDRAVGKYNEQFF.

The chain links TRBV29-1 to TRBJ2-5, with a tentative D call TRBD2 (6 bases). The V and J ends lost 3 bases and 5 bases respectively, with 10 bases between them. CDR3 length: 12 amino acids. Germline CDR1 reads SQVTM; CDR2 reads ANQGSEA. In DNA, the CDR3 is TGCAGCGTTGATGGGGGGATGGAGACCCAGTACTTC. Protein sequence: CSVDGGMETQYF.

The J gene is TRBJ1-1, the V gene TRBV5-1; 11 bases map to TRBD1. CDR1 is SGHRS, CDR2 YFSETQ, per germline. The CDR3 has 16 residues. J lost 7 bases, V lost 4 bases, and 12 bases had no gene match. For the CDR3, the DNA is TGCGCCAGCAGCCCCCCCCGGACAGGGGGCCGAGGTGAAGCTTTCTTT. This gives the protein CASSPPRTGGRGEAFF.

This clone appeared once. The sample has other DNA sequences that encode this CDR3 too. The rearrangement uses TRBV5-1 and TRBJ2-1; D unclear. V was cut by 4 bases and J by 5 bases, with 7 bases left in between. CDR1 and CDR2 (germline): SGHRS, YFSETQ. The CDR3 loop spans 12 amino acids. CDR3 protein: CASSLTNNEQFF. In nucleotides, the CDR3 is TGCGCCAGCAGCCTTACAAACAATGAGCAGTTCTTC.

This clone appeared once. V usage is TRBV6-2 or TRBV6-3 and J usage is TRBJ2-7; possibly TRBD2 for D (5 bases). CDR3 length: 12 residues. CDR1 and CDR2 (germline): MNHEY, SVGEGT. Between the trimmed V and J ends, which lost 4 bases and 5 bases, there was a span of 9 bases. The CDR3, as DNA: TGTGCCAGCAGTTCCCCCGGGGACGAGCAGTACTTC. As protein: CASSSPGDEQYF.

The rearrangement joins TRBV30 to TRBJ2-2; perhaps TRBD2 as D (5 bases). Trimming removed 3 bases from V and 5 bases from J, with 10 bases in between. Germline V lookup: CDR1 GTSNPN, CDR2 SVGIG (reference sequence). The CDR3 sequence is 13 residues long. CDR3 amino acids: CAWRGSQTGELFF. CDR3 bases: TGTGCCTGGAGGGGGAGTCAGACCGGGGAGCTGTTTTTT.

This clone has a single count. The chain uses TRBV15 and TRBJ2-7; D might be TRBD2 (6 bases). Between the trimmed V and J ends, which lost 3 bases and 3 bases, there was a span of 12 bases. Per germline, CDR1 LNHNV and CDR2 YYDKDF (reference sequence). The CDR3 covers 14 residues. CDR3 sequence (DNA): TGTGCCACCAGCAGCGGGAGACAAAGCTACGAGCAGTACTTC. Amino acids: CATSSGRQSYEQYF.

The chain recombines TRBV18 with TRBJ1-1, with D uncertain. Trimming shortened V by 3 bases and J by 6 bases, and 14 bases separated the two germline ends. CDR1 KGHSH and CDR2 LQKENI come from the germline V gene. The CDR3 sequence is 14 residues long. CDR3: CASSPPGSLSEAFF. In DNA form, the CDR3 reads TGTGCCAGCTCACCCCCGGGGAGCCTGTCTGAAGCTTTCTTT.

This chain links TRBV2 with TRBJ1-1; D uncertain. V was trimmed by 6 bases and J by 1 base, leaving 12 bases between them. Germline V gene sequence: CDR1 SNHLY, CDR2 FYNNEI. The CDR3 runs to 14 residues. The chain's CDR3 is CASRRRGWNTEAFF. The DNA of the CDR3 is TGTGCCAGCAGGCGCCGCGGGTGGAACACTGAAGCTTTCTTT.

The rearrangement uses TRBV18 and TRBJ2-3; D gene uncertain. The CDR3 totals 14 residues. V gave up 6 bases and J gave up 5 bases, with 15 bases separating them. The V gene's germline CDR1 is KGHSH and CDR2 LQKENI. CDR3 nucleotide sequence: TGTGCCAGCTCCCGCCAGGTCCAGGAAGATACGCAGTATTTT. Its translation: CASSRQVQEDTQYF.